This T cell receptor beta chain was obtained from a study of CD8 T cells in ankylosing spondylitis. Study-wide results and limits: Typical of ankylosing spondylitis blood, it appeared, was a TCR beta motif of about eight highly homologous variants.

As to this clonotype: Antigen: not known.

Trimming took 4 bases from V and 5 from J, leaving 16 bases between them. Germline V gene lookup returns CDR1 MGHRA and CDR2 YSYEKL. The CDR3 is 15 amino acids. TCRdb processed the 5' RACE reads anew with MiXCR; each CDR3 protein has one entry. Of roughly 700,000 distinct CDR3 sequences in the sample, 15% to 20% were seen once. The sequence derives from a male donor with ankylosing spondylitis. This chain connects TRBV4-1 to TRBJ2-3; D gene unclear. The sample comprised blood, either unsorted or a sorted T cell fraction (not recorded which). The CDR3 coding sequence is TGCGCCAGCAGCCCCCTCCTCGATTACGGAGATACGCAGTATTTT. Amino acids: CASSPLLDYGDTQYF.